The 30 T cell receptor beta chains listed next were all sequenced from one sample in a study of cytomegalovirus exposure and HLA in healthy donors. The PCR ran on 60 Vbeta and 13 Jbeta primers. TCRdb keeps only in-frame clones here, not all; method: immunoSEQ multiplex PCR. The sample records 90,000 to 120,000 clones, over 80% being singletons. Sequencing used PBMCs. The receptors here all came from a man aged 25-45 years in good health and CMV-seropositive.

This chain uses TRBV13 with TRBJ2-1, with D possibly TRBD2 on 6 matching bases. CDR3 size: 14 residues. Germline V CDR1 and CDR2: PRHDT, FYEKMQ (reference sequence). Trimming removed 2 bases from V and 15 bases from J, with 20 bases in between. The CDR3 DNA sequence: TGTGCCAGCAGCTTATCGCGGGGCAATTTCCGTAGGTTCTTC. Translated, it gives CASSLSRGNFRRFF.

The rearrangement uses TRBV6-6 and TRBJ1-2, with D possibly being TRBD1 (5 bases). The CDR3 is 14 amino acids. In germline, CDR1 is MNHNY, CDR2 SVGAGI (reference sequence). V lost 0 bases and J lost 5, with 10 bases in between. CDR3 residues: CASSYSTSGYGYTF. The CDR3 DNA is TGTGCCAGCAGTTACTCGACGTCAGGGTATGGCTACACCTTC.

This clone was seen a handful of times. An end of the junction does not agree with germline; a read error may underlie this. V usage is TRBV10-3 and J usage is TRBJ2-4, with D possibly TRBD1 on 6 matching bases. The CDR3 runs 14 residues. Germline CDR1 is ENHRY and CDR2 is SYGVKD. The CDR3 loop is CATGQLSAKNSQYF. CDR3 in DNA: TGTGCCACCGGACAGCTTTCAGCCAAAAACAGTCAGTACTTC.

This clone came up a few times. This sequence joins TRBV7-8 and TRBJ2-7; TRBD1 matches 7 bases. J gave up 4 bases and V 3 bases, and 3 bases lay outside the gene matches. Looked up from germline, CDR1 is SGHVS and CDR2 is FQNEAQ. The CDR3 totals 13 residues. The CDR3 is CASSFDRAYEQYF. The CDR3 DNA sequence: TGTGCCAGCAGCTTCGACAGGGCGTACGAGCAGTACTTC. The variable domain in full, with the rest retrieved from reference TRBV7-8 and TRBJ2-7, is GAGVSQSPRYKVAKRGQDVALRCDPISGHVSLFWYQQALGQGPEFLTYFQNEAQLDKSGLPSDRFFAERPEGSVSTLKIQRTQQEDSAVYLCASSFDRAYEQYFGPGTRLTVT.

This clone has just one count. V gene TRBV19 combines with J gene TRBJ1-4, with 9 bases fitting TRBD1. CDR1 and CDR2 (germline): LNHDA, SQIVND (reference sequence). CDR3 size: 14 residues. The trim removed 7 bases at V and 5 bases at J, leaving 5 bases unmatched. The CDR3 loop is CASIPGQGNEKLFF. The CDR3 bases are TGTGCCAGTATCCCCGGACAGGGGAATGAAAAACTGTTTTTT.

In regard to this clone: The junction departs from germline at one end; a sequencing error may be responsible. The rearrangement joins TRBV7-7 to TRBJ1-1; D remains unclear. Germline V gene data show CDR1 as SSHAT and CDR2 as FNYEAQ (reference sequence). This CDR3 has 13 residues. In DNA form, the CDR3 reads TGTGCTAGCAGCTTAGGAGCGAACACTGAAGCTTTCTTT. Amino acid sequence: CASSLGANTEAFF.

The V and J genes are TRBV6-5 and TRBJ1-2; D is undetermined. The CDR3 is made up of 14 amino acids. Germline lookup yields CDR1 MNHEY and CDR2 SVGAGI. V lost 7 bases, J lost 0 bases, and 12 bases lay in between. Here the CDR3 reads CASTYSQTNYGYTF. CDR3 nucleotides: TGTGCCAGCACTTATAGCCAGACTAACTATGGCTACACCTTC.

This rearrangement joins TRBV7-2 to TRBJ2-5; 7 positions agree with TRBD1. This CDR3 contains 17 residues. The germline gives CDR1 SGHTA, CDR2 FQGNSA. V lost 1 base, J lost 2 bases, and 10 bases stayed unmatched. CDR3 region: CASSLEPARGQQETQYF. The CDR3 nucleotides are TGTGCCAGCAGCTTAGAACCGGCGAGGGGGCAGCAAGAGACCCAGTACTTC.

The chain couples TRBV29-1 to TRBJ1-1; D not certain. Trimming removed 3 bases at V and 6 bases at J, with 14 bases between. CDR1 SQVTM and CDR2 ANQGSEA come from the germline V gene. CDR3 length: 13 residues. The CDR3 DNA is TGCAGCGTTGATTTGCAGACCGGAGCTGAAGCTTTCTTT. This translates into CSVDLQTGAEAFF.

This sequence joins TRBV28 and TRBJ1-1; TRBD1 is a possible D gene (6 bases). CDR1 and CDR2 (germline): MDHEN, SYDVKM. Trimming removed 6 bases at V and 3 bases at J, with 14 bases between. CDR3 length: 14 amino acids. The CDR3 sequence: CASRTPDSYTEAFF. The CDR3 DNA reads TGTGCCAGCAGGACACCGGACAGCTACACTGAAGCTTTCTTT.

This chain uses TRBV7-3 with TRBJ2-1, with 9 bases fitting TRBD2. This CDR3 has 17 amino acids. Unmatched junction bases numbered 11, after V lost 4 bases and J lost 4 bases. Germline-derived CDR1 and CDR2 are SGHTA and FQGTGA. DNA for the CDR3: TGTGCCAGCAGCTCCAGCGGGCGGGGGGGAATATACAATGAGCAGTTCTTC. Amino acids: CASSSSGRGGIYNEQFF. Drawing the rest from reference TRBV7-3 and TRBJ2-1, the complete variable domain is GAGVSQTPSNKVTEKGKYVELRCDPISGHTALYWYRQSLGQGPEFLIYFQGTGAADDSGLPNDRFFAVRPEGSVSTLKIQRTERGDSAVYLCASSSSGRGGIYNEQFFGPGTRLTVL.

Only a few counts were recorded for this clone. The CDR3 region has the DNA TGTGCCAGCAGCAAACGGGGGGCTAGCTCCTACAATGAGCAGTTCTTC. Translating gives CASSKRGASSYNEQFF. V gene TRBV21-1 combines with J gene TRBJ2-1; the table gives TRBD2 as D, unverified against the DNA. TRBV21-1 is termed a pseudogene. There are 16 residues in the CDR3.

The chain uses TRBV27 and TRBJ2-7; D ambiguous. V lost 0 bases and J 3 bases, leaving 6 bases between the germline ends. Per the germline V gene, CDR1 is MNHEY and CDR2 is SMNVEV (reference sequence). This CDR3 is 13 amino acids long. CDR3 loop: CASSLSLYYEQYF. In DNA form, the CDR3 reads TGTGCCAGCAGTTTATCGCTCTACTACGAGCAGTACTTC.

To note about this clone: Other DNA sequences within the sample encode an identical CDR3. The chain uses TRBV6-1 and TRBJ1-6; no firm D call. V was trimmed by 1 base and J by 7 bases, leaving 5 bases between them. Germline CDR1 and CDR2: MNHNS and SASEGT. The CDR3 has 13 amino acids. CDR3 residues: CASSEVSNSPLHF. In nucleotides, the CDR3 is TGTGCCAGCAGTGAAGTGAGCAATTCACCCCTCCACTTT.

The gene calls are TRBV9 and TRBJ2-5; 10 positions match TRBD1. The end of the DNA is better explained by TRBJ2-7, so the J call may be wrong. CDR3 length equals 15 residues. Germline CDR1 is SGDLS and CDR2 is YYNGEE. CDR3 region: CASSVGPGQGYEQYF. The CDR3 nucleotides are TGTGCCAGCAGCGTAGGTCCGGGACAGGGGTACGAGCAGTACTTC.

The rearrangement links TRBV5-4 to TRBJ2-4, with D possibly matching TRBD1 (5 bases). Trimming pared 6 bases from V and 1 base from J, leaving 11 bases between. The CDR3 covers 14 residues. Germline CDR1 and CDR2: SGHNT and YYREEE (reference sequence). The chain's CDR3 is CASKIQGAKNIQYF. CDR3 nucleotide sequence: TGTGCCAGCAAGATCCAGGGTGCCAAAAACATTCAGTACTTC.

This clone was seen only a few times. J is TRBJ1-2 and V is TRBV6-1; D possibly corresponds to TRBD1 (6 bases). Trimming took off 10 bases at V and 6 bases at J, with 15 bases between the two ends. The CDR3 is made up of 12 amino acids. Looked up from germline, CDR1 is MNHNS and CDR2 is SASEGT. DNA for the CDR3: TGTGCCATCCGTCGAGGGGGTGATGGCTACACCTTC. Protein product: CAIRRGGDGYTF.

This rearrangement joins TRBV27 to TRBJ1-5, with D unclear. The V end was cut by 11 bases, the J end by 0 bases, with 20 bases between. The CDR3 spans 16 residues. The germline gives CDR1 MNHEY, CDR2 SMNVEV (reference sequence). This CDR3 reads CAVRGRVSYSNQPQHF. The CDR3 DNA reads TGTGCCGTCCGGGGTCGCGTTAGTTATAGCAATCAGCCCCAGCATTTT.

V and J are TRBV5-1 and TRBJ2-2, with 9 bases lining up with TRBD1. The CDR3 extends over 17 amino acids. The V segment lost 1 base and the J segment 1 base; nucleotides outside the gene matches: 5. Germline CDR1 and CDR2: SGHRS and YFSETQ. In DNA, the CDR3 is TGCGCCAGCAGCTTGTCCTTGACAGGGGGGAACACCGGGGAGCTGTTTTTT. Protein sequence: CASSLSLTGGNTGELFF.

CDR3 DNA: TGTGCCAGCAGCTTTGCCGGACAGGGCCAAGAGACCCAGTACTTC. Translation: CASSFAGQGQETQYF. This rearrangement joins TRBV7-2 to TRBJ2-5, with 8 positions matching TRBD1. Germline V lookup: CDR1 SGHTA, CDR2 FQGNSA. After removal of 3 bases from V and 1 base from J, the junction contained 4 bases not matched to a gene. This CDR3 spans 15 amino acids.

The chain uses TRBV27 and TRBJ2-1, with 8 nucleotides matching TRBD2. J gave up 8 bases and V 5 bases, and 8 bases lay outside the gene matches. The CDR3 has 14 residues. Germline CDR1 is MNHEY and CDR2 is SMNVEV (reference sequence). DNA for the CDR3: TGTGCCAGCAGTAAGCGGACTAGCCTGCATGAGCAGTTCTTC. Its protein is CASSKRTSLHEQFF.

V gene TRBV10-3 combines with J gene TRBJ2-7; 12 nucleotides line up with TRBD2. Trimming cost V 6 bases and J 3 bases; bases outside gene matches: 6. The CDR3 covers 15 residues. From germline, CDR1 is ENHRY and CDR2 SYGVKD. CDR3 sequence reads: CAIRIGLAGIYEQYF. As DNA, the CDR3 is TGTGCCATCAGAATAGGACTAGCGGGGATCTACGAGCAGTACTTC.

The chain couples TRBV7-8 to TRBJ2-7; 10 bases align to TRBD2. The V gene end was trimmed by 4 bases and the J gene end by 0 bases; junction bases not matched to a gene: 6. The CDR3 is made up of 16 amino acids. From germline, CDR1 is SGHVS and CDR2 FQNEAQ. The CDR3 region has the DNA TGTGCCAGCAGCTCCTTAAGCGGGGGGGCCTCCTACGAGCAGTACTTC. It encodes CASSSLSGGASYEQYF.

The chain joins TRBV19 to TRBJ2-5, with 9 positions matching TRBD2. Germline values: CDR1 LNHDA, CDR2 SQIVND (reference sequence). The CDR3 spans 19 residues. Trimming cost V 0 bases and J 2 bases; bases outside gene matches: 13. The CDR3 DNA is TGTGCCAGTAGTATAGATCTTGTAGCGCTAGCGGGGCTTCAAGAGACCCAGTACTTC. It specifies CASSIDLVALAGLQETQYF. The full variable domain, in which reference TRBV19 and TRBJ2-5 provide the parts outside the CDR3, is DGGITQSPKYLFRKEGQNVTLSCEQNLNHDAMYWYRQDPGQGLRLIYYSQIVNDFQKGDIAEGYSVSREKKESFPLTVTSAQKNPTAFYLCASSIDLVALAGLQETQYFGPGTRLLVL.

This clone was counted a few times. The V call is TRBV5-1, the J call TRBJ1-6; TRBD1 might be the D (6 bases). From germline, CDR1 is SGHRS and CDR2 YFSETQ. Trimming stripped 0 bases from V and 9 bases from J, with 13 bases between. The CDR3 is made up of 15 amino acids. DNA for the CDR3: TGCGCCAGCAGCTTGGAAAGGCAGGGGACTTCACCCCTCCACTTT. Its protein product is CASSLERQGTSPLHF.

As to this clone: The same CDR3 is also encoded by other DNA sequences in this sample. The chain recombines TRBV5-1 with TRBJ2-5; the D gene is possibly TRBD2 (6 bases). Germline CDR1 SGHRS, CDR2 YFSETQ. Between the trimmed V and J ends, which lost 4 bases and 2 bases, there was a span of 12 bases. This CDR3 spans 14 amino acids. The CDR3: CASSQGRGQETQYF. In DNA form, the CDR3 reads TGCGCCAGCAGCCAGGGACGGGGGCAAGAGACCCAGTACTTC.

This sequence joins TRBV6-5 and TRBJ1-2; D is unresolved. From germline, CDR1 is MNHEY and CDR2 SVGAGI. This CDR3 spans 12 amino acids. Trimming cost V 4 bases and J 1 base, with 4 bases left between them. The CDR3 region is CASSSVNYGYTF. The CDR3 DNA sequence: TGTGCCAGCAGTTCAGTTAACTATGGCTACACCTTC.

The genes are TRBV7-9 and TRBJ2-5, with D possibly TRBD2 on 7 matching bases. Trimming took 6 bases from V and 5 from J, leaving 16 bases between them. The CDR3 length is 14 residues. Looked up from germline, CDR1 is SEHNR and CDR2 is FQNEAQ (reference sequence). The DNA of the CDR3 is TGTGCCAGCAGAAAAGTGGGGGGGCCGGAGACCCAGTACTTC. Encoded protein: CASRKVGGPETQYF. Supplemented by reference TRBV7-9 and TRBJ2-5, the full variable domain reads DTGVSQNPRHKITKRGQNVTFRCDPISEHNRLYWYRQTLGQGPEFLTYFQNEAQLEKSRLLSDRFSAERPKGSFSTLEIQRTEQGDSAMYLCASRKVGGPETQYFGPGTRLLVL.

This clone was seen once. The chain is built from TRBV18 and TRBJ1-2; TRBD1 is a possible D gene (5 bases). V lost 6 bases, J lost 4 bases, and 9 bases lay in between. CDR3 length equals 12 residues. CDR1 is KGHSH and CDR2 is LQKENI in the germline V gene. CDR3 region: CASSLDSYGYTF. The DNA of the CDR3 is TGTGCCAGCTCCCTCGACAGCTATGGCTACACCTTC.

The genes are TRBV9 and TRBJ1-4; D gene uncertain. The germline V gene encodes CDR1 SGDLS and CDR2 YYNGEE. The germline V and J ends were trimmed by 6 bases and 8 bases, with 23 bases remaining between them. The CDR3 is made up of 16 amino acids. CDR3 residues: CASTGGVGSALEKLFF. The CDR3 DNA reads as TGTGCCAGCACCGGCGGGGTGGGATCGGCTCTCGAAAAACTGTTTTTT.